This TCR beta chain was sequenced in a study of response to subunit inactivated influenza vaccine. TCRdb used MiXCR to reprocess the RT-PCR reads, holding one entry per CDR3 protein. This sample has more than 550,000 distinct CDR3 sequences, with roughly 10% found just once. The ends were cut back, 0 bases at V and 0 bases at J, with 9 bases in the middle. The CDR3 is 15 residues long. Germline V gives CDR1 SNHLY, CDR2 FYNNEI. The sample was also reused in another study, on T cells expressing NK-cell markers. That study reports: UMIs accompanied the 5'RACE template switching by which TCR beta cDNA was made. Seven donors tested HCMV-seropositive and one tested seronegative among the eight sequenced. NKG2C+ dominant clonotypes from over five donors made up about 1.0-7.5% of CD8+ T cells. Several donors likewise had their CD3+CD56-NKG2C+ fraction led by these clonotypes. Evidence did not settle whether expanded NKG2C+ T cell clones targeted HCMV.

The genes are TRBV2 and TRBJ2-7, with D perhaps matching TRBD2 (6 bases). The specimen comprised PBMCs from blood, sampled on the day of vaccination. The TCR was taken from a man in his fifties or sixties who received an inactivated influenza vaccine. The CDR3 nucleotides read TGTGCCAGCAGTGAAGCGGGGGGAACCTCCTACGAGCAGTACTTC. Its protein product is CASSEAGGTSYEQYF.